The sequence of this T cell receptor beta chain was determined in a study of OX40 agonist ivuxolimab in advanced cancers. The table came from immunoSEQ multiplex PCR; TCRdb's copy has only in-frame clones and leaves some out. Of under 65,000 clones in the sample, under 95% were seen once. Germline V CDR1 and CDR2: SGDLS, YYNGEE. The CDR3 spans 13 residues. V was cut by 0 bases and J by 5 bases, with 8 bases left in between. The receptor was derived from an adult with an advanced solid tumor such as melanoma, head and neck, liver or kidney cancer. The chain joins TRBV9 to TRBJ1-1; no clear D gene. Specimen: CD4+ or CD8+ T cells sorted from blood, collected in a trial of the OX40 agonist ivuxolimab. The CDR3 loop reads CASSVDGVTEAFF. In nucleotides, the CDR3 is TGTGCCAGCAGCGTAGACGGAGTAACTGAAGCTTTCTTT.